The following is a TCR beta chain sequence with its context. This sample is part of a study of cytomegalovirus exposure and HLA in healthy donors. Trimming at V came to 3 bases and at J to 1 base, leaving 6 bases not matched to a gene. Germline CDR1 is SNHLY and CDR2 is FYNNEI. This CDR3 spans 15 amino acids. Researchers ran the PCR with 60 Vbeta and 13 Jbeta primers. Method: immunoSEQ multiplex PCR; TCRdb's copy keeps in-frame clones and lacks some. The repertoire has approximately 86,000 clones, 70% to 80% of them found once; the top ten carry more than 7%. The study sampled nominally healthy donors, though unrecorded immune exposures were likely.

Sequenced material: PBMCs. The TCR sequence derives from a man aged 55 to 69 in good health and CMV-seronegative. V and J are TRBV2 and TRBJ2-7; 7 nucleotides line up with TRBD1. In nucleotides, the CDR3 is TGTGCCAGCAGTGATAGACAGGGCCTATCCTACGAGCAGTACTTC. It yields the protein CASSDRQGLSYEQYF. The full variable domain, completed using reference TRBV2 and TRBJ2-7, is EPEVTQTPSHQVTQMGQEVILRCVPISNHLYFYWYRQILGQKVEFLVSFYNNEISEKSEIFDDQFSVERPDGSNFTLKIRSTKLEDSAMYFCASSDRQGLSYEQYFGPGTRLTVT.